This T cell receptor (beta chain) was observed in a study of shared clonotypes between healthy human individuals. Germline values: CDR1 LNHDA, CDR2 SQIVND (reference sequence). CDR3 size: 17 residues. V lost 4 bases and J lost 2; bases outside the gene matches: 6. TCRdb's table, derived via immunoSEQ multiplex PCR, lists solely in-frame clones and lacks some. The profile covers 2 million to 3 million clones, with more than 80% appearing a single time and roughly 0.13% taken by the ten largest. The chain joins TRBV19 to TRBJ2-6; 9 bases match TRBD2. Sequenced sample: naive CD4+ T cells sorted from blood. Subset reported: CD45RA+ positively selected. This receptor was taken from a man aged 18 to 29 in good health. The CDR3 protein is CASSTQRGAPGANVLTF. CDR3 nucleotides: TGTGCCAGTAGTACTCAGCGGGGGGCTCCTGGGGCCAACGTCCTGACTTTC. Full variable domain (remainder filled in from reference TRBV19 and TRBJ2-6): DGGITQSPKYLFRKEGQNVTLSCEQNLNHDAMYWYRQDPGQGLRLIYYSQIVNDFQKGDIAEGYSVSREKKESFPLTVTSAQKNPTAFYLCASSTQRGAPGANVLTFGAGSRLTVL.